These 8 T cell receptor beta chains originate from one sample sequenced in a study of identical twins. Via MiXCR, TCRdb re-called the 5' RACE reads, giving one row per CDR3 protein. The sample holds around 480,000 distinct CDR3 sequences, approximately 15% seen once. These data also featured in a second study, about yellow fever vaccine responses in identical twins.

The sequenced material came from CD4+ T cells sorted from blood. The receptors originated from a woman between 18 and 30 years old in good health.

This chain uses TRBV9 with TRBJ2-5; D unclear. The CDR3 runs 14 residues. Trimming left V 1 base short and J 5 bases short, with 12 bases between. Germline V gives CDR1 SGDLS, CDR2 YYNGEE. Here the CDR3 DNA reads TGTGCCAGCAGCGTAAACCCCGGTTGGGAGACCCAGTACTTC. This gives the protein CASSVNPGWETQYF.

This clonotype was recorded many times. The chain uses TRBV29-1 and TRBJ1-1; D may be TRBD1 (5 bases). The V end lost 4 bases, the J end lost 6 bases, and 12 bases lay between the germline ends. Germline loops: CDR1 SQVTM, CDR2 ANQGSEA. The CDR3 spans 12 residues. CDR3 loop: CSVAGGSAEAFF. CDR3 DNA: TGCAGCGTTGCTGGGGGGAGCGCTGAAGCTTTCTTT.

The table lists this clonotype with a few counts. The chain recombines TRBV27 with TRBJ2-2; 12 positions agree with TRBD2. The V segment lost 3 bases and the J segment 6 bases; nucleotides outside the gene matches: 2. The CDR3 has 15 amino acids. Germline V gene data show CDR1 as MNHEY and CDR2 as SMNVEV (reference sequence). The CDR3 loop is CASSFRLAGAGELFF. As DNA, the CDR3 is TGTGCCAGCAGTTTTAGACTAGCGGGAGCCGGGGAGCTGTTTTTT.

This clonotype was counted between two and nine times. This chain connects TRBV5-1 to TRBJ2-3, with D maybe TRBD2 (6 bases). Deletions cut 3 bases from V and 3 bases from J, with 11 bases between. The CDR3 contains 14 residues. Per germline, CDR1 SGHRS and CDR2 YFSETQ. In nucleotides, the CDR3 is TGCGCCAGCAGCTCGACTAGTATTACAGATACGCAGTATTTT. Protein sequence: CASSSTSITDTQYF.

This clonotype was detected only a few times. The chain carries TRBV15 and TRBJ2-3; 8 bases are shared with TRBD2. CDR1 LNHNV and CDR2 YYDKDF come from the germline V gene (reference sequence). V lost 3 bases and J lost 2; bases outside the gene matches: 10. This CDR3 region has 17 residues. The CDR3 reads CATSREQSSGYTDTQYF. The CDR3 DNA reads TGTGCCACCAGCAGGGAGCAATCTAGCGGGTACACAGATACGCAGTATTTT.

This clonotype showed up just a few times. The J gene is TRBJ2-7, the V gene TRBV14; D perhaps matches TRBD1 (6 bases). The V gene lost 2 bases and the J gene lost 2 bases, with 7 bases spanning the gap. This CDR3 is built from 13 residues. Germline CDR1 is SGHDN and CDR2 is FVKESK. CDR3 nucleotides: TGTGCCAGCAGCCAACAGGGGACCTACGAGCAGTACTTC. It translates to CASSQQGTYEQYF.

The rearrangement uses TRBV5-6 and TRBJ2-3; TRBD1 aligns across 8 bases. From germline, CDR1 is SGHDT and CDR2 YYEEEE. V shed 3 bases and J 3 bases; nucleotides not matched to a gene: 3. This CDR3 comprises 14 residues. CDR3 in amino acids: CASSWTGPTDTQYF. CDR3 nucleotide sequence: TGTGCCAGCAGCTGGACAGGGCCGACAGATACGCAGTATTTT.

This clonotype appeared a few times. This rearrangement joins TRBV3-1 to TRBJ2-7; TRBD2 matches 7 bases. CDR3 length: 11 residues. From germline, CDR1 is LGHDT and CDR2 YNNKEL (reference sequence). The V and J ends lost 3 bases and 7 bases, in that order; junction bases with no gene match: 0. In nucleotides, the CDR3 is TGTGCCAGCAGCCAGCGGGAGGAGCAGTACTTC. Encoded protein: CASSQREEQYF.